Below are 27 T cell receptor beta chains sequenced from a single sample in a study of cytomegalovirus exposure and HLA in healthy donors. Amplification used 60 Vbeta primers and 13 Jbeta primers. TCRdb keeps only in-frame clones here, not all; method: immunoSEQ multiplex PCR. Among 200,000 to 250,000 clones listed, almost 85% were seen once. Sequencing used PBMCs. All receptors come from a woman between 40 and 50 years old in good health and CMV-seronegative.

CDR3 sequence (DNA): TGTGCCAGTAGTAGGAGTTTTCAGCCCCAGCATTTT. It translates to CASSRSFQPQHF. The chain uses TRBV19 and TRBJ1-5; D is uncertain. In germline, CDR1 is LNHDA, CDR2 SQIVND (reference sequence). CDR3 length equals 12 residues. The V end was cut by 4 bases, the J end by 6 bases, with 7 bases between.

This clone has just a few counts. This rearrangement joins TRBV5-5 to TRBJ2-5; D uncertain. Germline loops: CDR1 SGHKS, CDR2 YYEKEE (reference sequence). V was shortened by 0 bases and J by 0 bases, with 12 bases between the two germline ends. CDR3 length: 16 residues. CDR3 DNA: TGTGCCAGCAGCTTGGGTGTTGCAGGATACCAAGAGACCCAGTACTTC. Amino acid sequence: CASSLGVAGYQETQYF. Filled out from reference TRBV5-5 and TRBJ2-5, the complete variable domain reads DAGVTQSPTHLIKTRGQQVTLRCSPISGHKSVSWYQQVLGQGPQFIFQYYEKEERGRGNFPDRFSARQFPNYSSELNVNALLLGDSALYLCASSLGVAGYQETQYFGPGTRLLVL.

The DNA for the CDR3 is TGTGCCTGTACAATTGGGCGTAATGAAAAACTGTTTTTT. This encodes CACTIGRNEKLFF. The rearrangement uses TRBV30 and TRBJ1-4; no clear D gene. Germline V lookup: CDR1 GTSNPN, CDR2 SVGIG (reference sequence). V was pared by 6 bases and J by 4 bases, with 12 bases between. The CDR3 is made up of 13 amino acids.

The chain carries TRBV2 and TRBJ1-1; the D gene is possibly TRBD1 (6 bases). CDR1 SNHLY and CDR2 FYNNEI come from the germline V gene. The CDR3 contains 13 residues. Trimming removed 6 bases at V and 10 bases at J, with 18 bases between. The CDR3 nucleotides are TGTGCCAGCAGCCAGCGCGGGGGGCTAGGAGCTTTCTTT. This gives the protein CASSQRGGLGAFF.

This clone was detected once. The junction does not match germline at one end; this may be a read error. The rearrangement uses TRBV7-9 and TRBJ1-6, with a possible D match to TRBD1 (5 bases). In germline, CDR1 is SEHNR, CDR2 FQNEAQ (reference sequence). The CDR3 covers 15 residues. The CDR3 loop reads CSSSPYPDNNSPLHF. The CDR3 nucleotides are TGTTCCAGCAGCCCATACCCGGACAATAATTCACCCCTCCACTTT.

This clone occurred a few times. The chain joins TRBV19 to TRBJ1-1; D uncertain. CDR1 and CDR2 from the germline V gene are LNHDA and SQIVND (reference sequence). Trimming shortened V by 5 bases and J by 3 bases, and 7 bases separated the two germline ends. This CDR3 has 12 residues. The CDR3 bases are TGTGCCAGTAGTCAACTCGACACTGAAGCTTTCTTT. This encodes CASSQLDTEAFF.

The chain is built from TRBV5-1 and TRBJ2-7; no clear D. This CDR3 region has 12 residues. The V end lost 0 bases, the J end lost 3 bases, and 4 bases lay between the germline ends. Germline CDR1 reads SGHRS; CDR2 reads YFSETQ. CDR3 DNA sequence: TGCGCCAGCAGCTTGGCTTTCTACGAGCAGTACTTC. It specifies CASSLAFYEQYF.

V is TRBV7-8 and J is TRBJ2-7; D is unclear. Trimming took off 5 bases at V and 1 base at J, with 12 bases between the two ends. Germline values: CDR1 SGHVS, CDR2 FQNEAQ. The CDR3 runs 14 residues. CDR3 nucleotide sequence: TGTGCCAGCAGCCTAAACAGTAGATCCTACGAGCAGTACTTC. Encoded protein: CASSLNSRSYEQYF.

The genes are TRBV7-9 and TRBJ1-6; D may be TRBD1 (5 bases). Germline CDR1 SEHNR, CDR2 FQNEAQ (reference sequence). V was pared by 2 bases and J by 5 bases, with 7 bases between. The CDR3 spans 14 residues. The CDR3 region has the DNA TGTGCCAGCAGCTTAATAGGGGATAATTCACCCCTCCACTTT. Its translation: CASSLIGDNSPLHF. Looking up the rest from reference TRBV7-9 and TRBJ1-6 gives the full variable domain: DTGVSQNPRHKITKRGQNVTFRCDPISEHNRLYWYRQTLGQGPEFLTYFQNEAQLEKSRLLSDRFSAERPKGSFSTLEIQRTEQGDSAMYLCASSLIGDNSPLHFGNGTRLTVT.

This rearrangement joins TRBV7-8 to TRBJ2-7, with a possible D match to TRBD2 (5 bases). This CDR3 region has 17 residues. The V end lost 5 bases, the J end lost 1 base, and 21 bases lay between the germline ends. Germline CDR1 SGHVS, CDR2 FQNEAQ. In DNA, the CDR3 is TGTGCCAGCAGCCCCACGAGGAGCGGTCCTTCTTCCTACGAGCAGTACTTC. It codes for CASSPTRSGPSSYEQYF.

The CDR3 loop is CASSFGGGAGDTQYF. The CDR3 DNA sequence: TGTGCCAGCAGCTTTGGCGGGGGGGCCGGAGATACGCAGTATTTT. The chain has TRBV11-1 and TRBJ2-3, with TRBD2 matching 9 bases. The CDR3 length is 15 residues. Germline lookup yields CDR1 SGHAT and CDR2 FQDESV (reference sequence). V shed 3 bases and J 5 bases; nucleotides not matched to a gene: 6.

The rearrangement links TRBV15 to TRBJ2-6; weak D call: TRBD1 (6 bases). V gave up 4 bases and J gave up 1 base, with 17 bases separating them. The CDR3 is made up of 18 amino acids. Per the germline V gene, CDR1 is LNHNV and CDR2 is YYDKDF (reference sequence). The CDR3 DNA is TGTGCCACCAGCACAAAAGGGGGTGCACTATCTGGGGCCAACGTCCTGACTTTC. Translating gives CATSTKGGALSGANVLTF.

The CDR3 protein is CAWSRGGAEGYTF. The CDR3 region has the DNA TGTGCCTGGAGTCGTGGGGGGGCGGAGGGCTACACCTTC. The chain combines TRBV30 with TRBJ1-2; perhaps TRBD1 as D (6 bases). The germline V and J ends were trimmed by 2 bases and 8 bases, with 15 bases remaining between them. This CDR3 contains 13 residues. CDR1 and CDR2 (germline): GTSNPN, SVGIG (reference sequence).

This clone was counted a few times. J is TRBJ1-2 and V is TRBV11-2; 12 nucleotides line up with TRBD1. Per germline, CDR1 SGHAT and CDR2 FQNNGV. V gave up 7 bases and J gave up 7 bases; unmatched junction bases: 7. CDR3 length equals 14 residues. The CDR3 loop is CASTLGQGAGGYTF. The CDR3 coding sequence is TGTGCCAGCACCCTGGGACAGGGGGCAGGTGGCTACACCTTC.

V gene TRBV5-1 combines with J gene TRBJ2-3, with 7 bases matching TRBD2. The V gene's germline CDR1 is SGHRS and CDR2 YFSETQ. This CDR3 comprises 17 residues. The V gene end was trimmed by 4 bases and the J gene end by 2 bases; junction bases not matched to a gene: 13. CDR3 sequence (DNA): TGCGCCAGCAGCCCCTTACCGGCTAGCGGAAACACAGATACGCAGTATTTT. Translated, it gives CASSPLPASGNTDTQYF.

V and J are TRBV29-1 and TRBJ2-1, with a weak D call TRBD1 (6 bases). The CDR3 is 14 residues long. Germline loops: CDR1 SQVTM, CDR2 ANQGSEA. The germline V and J ends were trimmed by 2 bases and 9 bases, with 17 bases remaining between them. CDR3 amino acids: CSVEWEQGFGEQFF. CDR3 sequence (DNA): TGCAGCGTTGAATGGGAACAGGGCTTCGGTGAGCAGTTCTTC.

The chain uses TRBV6-1 and TRBJ2-7; D is unclear. V was shortened by 4 bases and J by 0 bases, with 7 bases between the two germline ends. Germline CDR1 is MNHNS and CDR2 is SASEGT. The CDR3 is 13 residues long. In nucleotides, the CDR3 is TGTGCCAGCAGTGTAGTAAGCTCCTACGAGCAGTACTTC. This codes for CASSVVSSYEQYF.

The V call is TRBV25-1, the J call TRBJ1-1; D is unclear. The V gene lost 7 bases and the J gene lost 6 bases, with 18 bases spanning the gap. The CDR3 contains 14 residues. Germline values: CDR1 MGHDK, CDR2 SYGVNS. Written as DNA, the CDR3 is TGTGCCAGCATGCCGGATGCGGGGTCCGCTGAAGCTTTCTTT. Translation gives CASMPDAGSAEAFF.

V usage is TRBV18 and J usage is TRBJ2-1, with a weak D call TRBD1 (6 bases). Germline CDR1 reads KGHSH; CDR2 reads LQKENI. The CDR3 contains 14 residues. Trimming removed 3 bases from V and 7 bases from J, with 13 bases in between. The CDR3 loop reads CASSPGTRGNEQFF. Written as DNA, the CDR3 is TGTGCCAGCTCACCTGGCACAAGGGGGAATGAGCAGTTCTTC.

The chain recombines TRBV6-6 with TRBJ2-6, with D uncertain. The CDR3 runs 15 residues. Looked up from germline, CDR1 is MNHNY and CDR2 is SVGAGI (reference sequence). Trimming pared 2 bases from V and 0 bases from J, leaving 5 bases between. The DNA of the CDR3 is TGTGCCAGCAGTTACGGGCACTCTGGGGCCAACGTCCTGACTTTC. Translation: CASSYGHSGANVLTF.

This clone was seen only a few times. This chain connects TRBV30 to TRBJ1-5; 7 bases map to TRBD1. V shed 2 bases, J shed 0 bases, and the junction held 4 bases outside the gene matches. Germline V lookup: CDR1 GTSNPN, CDR2 SVGIG (reference sequence). CDR3 length equals 15 residues. The CDR3 here is CAWSNRGGSNQPQHF. The CDR3 nucleotides read TGTGCCTGGAGTAACAGGGGCGGTAGCAATCAGCCCCAGCATTTT.

The chain employs TRBV2 and TRBJ2-7; 7 positions agree with TRBD2. Trimming at V came to 8 bases and at J to 0 bases, leaving 7 bases not matched to a gene. The CDR3 extends over 14 amino acids. In germline, CDR1 is SNHLY, CDR2 FYNNEI. CDR3: CASGRGGSSYEQYF. The CDR3 coding sequence is TGTGCCAGCGGGCGCGGGGGTAGCTCCTACGAGCAGTACTTC.

The rearrangement links TRBV28 to TRBJ2-7; 9 positions match TRBD1. The CDR3 consists of 14 residues. The ends lost 1 base at V and 5 bases at J; junction bases unmatched: 3. Germline values: CDR1 MDHEN, CDR2 SYDVKM. In DNA, the CDR3 is TGTGCCAGCAGTTTATCCACAGGGGGCCACGAGCAGTACTTC. This codes for CASSLSTGGHEQYF.

The gene calls are TRBV5-1 and TRBJ2-3; 7 nucleotides agree with TRBD1. J was trimmed by 1 base and V by 2 bases; bases with no gene match: 4. This CDR3 contains 15 residues. Germline V gives CDR1 SGHRS, CDR2 YFSETQ. CDR3 loop: CASSFGQARTDTQYF. The CDR3 DNA is TGCGCCAGCAGCTTCGGACAGGCCCGCACAGATACGCAGTATTTT.

The V gene is TRBV2, the J gene TRBJ2-7; 7 nucleotides agree with TRBD2. Trimming at V came to 8 bases and at J to 3 bases, leaving 7 bases not matched to a gene. The CDR3 runs to 13 residues. The germline CDR1 and CDR2 sequences are SNHLY and FYNNEI. The CDR3 DNA is TGTGCCAGCTGGGGGGGGGTTGGCTACGAGCAGTACTTC. Residues: CASWGGVGYEQYF.

This clone was observed a single time. The chain employs TRBV6-4 and TRBJ2-1; D ambiguous. Germline CDR1 reads MRHNA; CDR2 reads SNTAGT. The V and J ends lost 2 bases and 8 bases respectively, with 7 bases between them. This CDR3 has 12 residues. Here the CDR3 DNA reads TGTGCCAGCAGTGACCTCGGTGATGAGCAGTTCTTC. This gives the protein CASSDLGDEQFF.

This clone was seen once. Different DNA sequences within this sample yield the same CDR3. This chain links TRBV5-1 with TRBJ2-3; tentatively, D is TRBD1 (6 bases). The CDR3 consists of 16 residues. Trimming pared 0 bases from V and 3 bases from J, leaving 14 bases between. Germline V lookup: CDR1 SGHRS, CDR2 YFSETQ. DNA of the CDR3: TGCGCCAGCAGCTTGGCATCCAGGGGTGGGACAGATACGCAGTATTTT. Its protein is CASSLASRGGTDTQYF.